This T cell receptor (beta chain) stems from a study of cytomegalovirus exposure and HLA in healthy donors. CDR3 length: 14 residues. PCR used 60 Vbeta primers and 13 Jbeta primers. Profiling relied on immunoSEQ multiplex PCR, and the TCRdb table lists in-frame clones only, not all of them. The table lists about 130,000 clones, around 80% of them singletons. A remark on this clone: Its antigen is not identified.

Study outcomes and limitations: The listing of approximately 160 TCR beta chains classed them as cytomegalovirus-associated.

The rearrangement links TRBV12-2 to TRBJ1-4. TRBV12-2 is an annotated pseudogene. The material sequenced was PBMCs. The source is a middle-aged woman in good health and CMV-seronegative. The CDR3 protein is CASRSLGGHEKLFF. DNA of the CDR3: TGTGCAAGTCGCTCCTTGGGGGGGCATGAAAAACTGTTTTTT.